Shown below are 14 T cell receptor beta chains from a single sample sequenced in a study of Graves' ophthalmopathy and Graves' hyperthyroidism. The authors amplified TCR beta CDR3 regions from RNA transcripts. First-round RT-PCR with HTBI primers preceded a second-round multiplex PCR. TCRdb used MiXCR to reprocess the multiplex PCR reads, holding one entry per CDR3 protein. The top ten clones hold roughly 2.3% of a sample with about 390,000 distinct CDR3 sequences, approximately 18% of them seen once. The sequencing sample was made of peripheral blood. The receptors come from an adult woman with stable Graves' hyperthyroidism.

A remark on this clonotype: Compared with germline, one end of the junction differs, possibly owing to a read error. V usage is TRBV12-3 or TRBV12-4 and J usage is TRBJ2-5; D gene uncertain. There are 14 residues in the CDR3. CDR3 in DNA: TGTGCCAGCAGTTTACGACGGCGCCAAGAGACTCAGTACTTC. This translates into CASSLRRRQETQYF.

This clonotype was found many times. CDR3 nucleotide sequence: TGTGCCAGCAGGCTGGGGGGCGGGAACATTCAGTACTTC. Translated, it gives CASRLGGGNIQYF. The chain employs TRBV27 and TRBJ2-4; D tentatively fits TRBD1 or TRBD2 (6 bases each). The germline CDR1 and CDR2 sequences are MNHEY and SMNVEV (reference sequence). The CDR3 runs 13 residues. Trimming pared 6 bases from V and 7 bases from J, leaving 13 bases between.

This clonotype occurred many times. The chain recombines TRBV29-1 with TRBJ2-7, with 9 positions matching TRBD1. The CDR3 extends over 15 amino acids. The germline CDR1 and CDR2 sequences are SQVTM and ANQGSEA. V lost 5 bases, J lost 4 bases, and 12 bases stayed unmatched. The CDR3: CSVCLDGQGSYEQYF. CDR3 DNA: TGCAGCGTTTGTTTGGATGGACAGGGGAGTTACGAGCAGTACTTC.

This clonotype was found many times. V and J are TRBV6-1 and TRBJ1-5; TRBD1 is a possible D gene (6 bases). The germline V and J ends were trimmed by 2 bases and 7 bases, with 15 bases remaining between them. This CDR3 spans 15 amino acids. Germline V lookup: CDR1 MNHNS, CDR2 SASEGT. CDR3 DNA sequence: TGTGCCAGCAGTGAATTTCAGGGGTTGACCCAGCCCCAGCATTTT. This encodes CASSEFQGLTQPQHF.

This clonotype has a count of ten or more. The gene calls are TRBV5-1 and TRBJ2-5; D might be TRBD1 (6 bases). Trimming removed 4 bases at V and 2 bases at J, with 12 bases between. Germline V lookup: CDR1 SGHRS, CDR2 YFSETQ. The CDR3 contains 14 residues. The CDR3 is CASSPRTDQETQYF. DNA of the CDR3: TGCGCCAGCAGCCCCAGGACAGATCAAGAGACCCAGTACTTC.

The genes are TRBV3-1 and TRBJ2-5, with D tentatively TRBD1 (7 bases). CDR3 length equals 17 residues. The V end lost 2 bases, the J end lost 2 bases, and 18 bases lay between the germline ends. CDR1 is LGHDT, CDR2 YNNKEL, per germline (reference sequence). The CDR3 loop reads CASSQTPGGIGQETQYF. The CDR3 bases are TGTGCCAGCAGCCAAACTCCAGGGGGGATCGGACAAGAGACCCAGTACTTC.

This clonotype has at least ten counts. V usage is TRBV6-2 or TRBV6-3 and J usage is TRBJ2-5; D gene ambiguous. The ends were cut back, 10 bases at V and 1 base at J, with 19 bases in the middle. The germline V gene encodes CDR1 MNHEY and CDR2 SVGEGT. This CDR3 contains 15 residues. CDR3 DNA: TGTGCCACCCTCCGCCCACGTAGGATCCAAGAGACCCAGTACTTC. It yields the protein CATLRPRRIQETQYF.

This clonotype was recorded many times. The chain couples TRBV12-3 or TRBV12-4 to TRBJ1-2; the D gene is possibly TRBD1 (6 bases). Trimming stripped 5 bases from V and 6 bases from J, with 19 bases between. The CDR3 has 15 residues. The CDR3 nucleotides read TGTGCCAGCAGTAGCGGACAGTCAGGGTTGGATGGCTACACCTTC. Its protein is CASSSGQSGLDGYTF.

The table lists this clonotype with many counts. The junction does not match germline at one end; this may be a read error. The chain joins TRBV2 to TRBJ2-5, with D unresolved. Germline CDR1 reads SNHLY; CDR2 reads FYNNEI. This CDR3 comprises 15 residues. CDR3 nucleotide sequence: TGTGCCAGCAGTGAAGGCGTACCCGGTCAAGGGACCCAGTACTTC. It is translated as CASSEGVPGQGTQYF.

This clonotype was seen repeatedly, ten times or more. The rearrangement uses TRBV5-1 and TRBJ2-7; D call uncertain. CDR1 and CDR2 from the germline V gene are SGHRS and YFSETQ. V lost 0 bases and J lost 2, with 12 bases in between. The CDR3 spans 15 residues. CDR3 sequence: CASSLDRTKAYEQYF. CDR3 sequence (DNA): TGCGCCAGCAGCTTGGATCGAACTAAGGCCTACGAGCAGTACTTC.

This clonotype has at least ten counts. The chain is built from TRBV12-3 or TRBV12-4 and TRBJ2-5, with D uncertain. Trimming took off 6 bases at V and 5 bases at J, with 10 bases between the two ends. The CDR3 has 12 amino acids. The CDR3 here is CASRNLQETQYF. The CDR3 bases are TGTGCCAGCAGAAACTTACAGGAGACCCAGTACTTC.

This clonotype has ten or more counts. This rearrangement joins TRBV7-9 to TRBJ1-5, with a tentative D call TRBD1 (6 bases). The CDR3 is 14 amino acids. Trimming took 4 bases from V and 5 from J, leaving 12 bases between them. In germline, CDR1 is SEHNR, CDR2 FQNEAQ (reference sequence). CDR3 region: CASSSQGTDQPQHF. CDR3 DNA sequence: TGTGCCAGCAGCTCGCAGGGGACGGATCAGCCCCAGCATTTT.

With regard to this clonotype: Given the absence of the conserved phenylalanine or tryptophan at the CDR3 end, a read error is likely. The CDR3 DNA is TGCAGCGTCGCCGCGGACACGAACACTGAAGCTTTCTAT. Its protein product is CSVAADTNTEAFY. The V and J genes are TRBV29-1 and TRBJ1-1, with D perhaps TRBD1 (5 bases). The V end was cut by 6 bases, the J end by 1 base, with 12 bases between. The CDR3 sequence is 13 residues long. CDR1 SQVTM and CDR2 ANQGSEA come from the germline V gene.

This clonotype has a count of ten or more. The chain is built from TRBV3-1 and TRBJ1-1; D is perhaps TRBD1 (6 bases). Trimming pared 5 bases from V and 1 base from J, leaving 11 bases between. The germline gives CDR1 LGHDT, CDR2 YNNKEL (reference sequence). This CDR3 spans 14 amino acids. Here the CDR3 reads CASSDVGGNTEAFF. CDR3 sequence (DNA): TGTGCCAGCAGCGACGTAGGGGGGAACACTGAAGCTTTCTTT.